This T cell receptor (beta chain) was profiled in a study of cytomegalovirus exposure and HLA in healthy donors. At the level of the study: A prior study identified over 100 million unique TCR beta sequences from roughly 180 million T cells. There were 300 to 400 genotyped donors. Of these, roughly 80% fell in the genetic ancestry cluster associated with self-reported Caucasian donors.

This clone has more than one count but fewer than ten. The antigen remains unidentified. Study-wide points: Associated with cytomegalovirus, according to the listing, were 150 to 200 TCR beta chains. A later analysis by the authors found several of the most significant clusters apparently linked to common viral pathogens.

The V gene end was trimmed by 4 bases and the J gene end by 13 bases; junction bases not matched to a gene: 5. The CDR3 spans 11 residues. The germline gives CDR1 SGHNT, CDR2 YYREEE (reference sequence). PCR involved 60 Vbeta and 13 Jbeta primers. TCRdb keeps only in-frame clones here, not all; method: immunoSEQ multiplex PCR. The sample lists 140,000 to 150,000 clones, about four fifths seen once, with roughly 4.8% in the top ten. This chain uses TRBV5-4 with TRBJ1-1, with 9 bases fitting TRBD1. This TCR was sampled from a man aged 40-49 years in good health and CMV-seronegative. The sequencing input was PBMCs. The CDR3 DNA is TGTGCCAGCAGCACCGGGACAGGGAATTTCTTT. It specifies CASSTGTGNFF.